This T cell receptor (beta chain) was captured by sequencing in a study of cytomegalovirus exposure and HLA in healthy donors. Trimming shortened V by 5 bases and J by 2 bases, and 22 bases separated the two germline ends. The CDR3 sequence is 17 residues long. Germline V gene data show CDR1 as SGHTA and CDR2 as FQGNSA. Researchers ran the PCR with 60 Vbeta and 13 Jbeta primers. Only in-frame clones appear in the TCRdb table, and some are missing; sequencing was by immunoSEQ multiplex PCR. The sample holds around 67,000 clones; 55% to 70% are singletons and the top ten take approximately 3%. This receptor was identified in a woman aged 50 to 60 in good health and CMV-seronegative. Specimen: PBMCs. The chain employs TRBV7-2 and TRBJ2-7, with D possibly being TRBD1 (5 bases). The CDR3 bases are TGTGCCAGCAGCCCGCAGCCCCCAGGGTCTGGCACCTACGAGCAGTACTTC. Its protein product is CASSPQPPGSGTYEQYF.